This is a list of T cell receptor beta chains from one sample in a study of OX40 agonist ivuxolimab in advanced cancers. Sequencing was performed with immunoSEQ multiplex PCR; in TCRdb, only in-frame clones are kept and a portion is missing. The table includes more than 12,000 clones, 70% to 75% detected once. The material was CD4+ or CD8+ T cells sorted from blood, obtained in a trial of the OX40 agonist ivuxolimab. The source is an adult with an advanced solid tumor such as melanoma, head and neck, liver or kidney cancer. The CDR3 runs from the conserved cysteine through the conserved F or W. D genes are given only for firm matches. Clone sizes are given selectively: once, few, many, or a class where the clone is expanded.

TGTGCCAGCAGTGAAGGACAGGGGGCTTTCGGGGAGCTGTTTTTT CASSEGQGAFGELFF . 15 TRBD1 TRBJ2-2 TRBV6-4
TGTGCCAGTACCCCAGGGGTGGCGCGAAACACAGATACGCAGTATTTT CASTPGVARNTDTQYF . 16 . TRBJ2-3 TRBV19
TGTGCCAGCAGCCAAGTACGGGGCGTCGAGCAGTACTTC CASSQVRGVEQYF . 13 . TRBJ2-7 TRBV21-1
TGCGCCAGCAGCCAAGATCCGCCAGGGGCCCACGAGCAGTACTTC CASSQDPPGAHEQYF few 15 . TRBJ2-7 TRBV4-1
TGTGCCAGCAGCTCCCCCCGAGGGGTGAACACTGAAGCTTTCTTT CASSSPRGVNTEAFF . 15 . TRBJ1-1 TRBV7-9
TGTGCCAGCAGCTTGGAGGAGTGGGACAAGACCTACGAGCAGTACTTC CASSLEEWDKTYEQYF few 16 . TRBJ2-7 TRBV5-6
TGTGCCAGCAGCCTAAGACCGGGACAGGGGAACACTGAAGCTTTCTTT CASSLRPGQGNTEAFF . 16 TRBD1 TRBJ1-1 TRBV27
TGTGCCAGCAGCGCGACAGGTAGATCCTACGAGCAGTACTTC CASSATGRSYEQYF . 14 . TRBJ2-7 TRBV9
TGTGCCAGCAGCTCTTGGGACCGTCCGACTAACAATGAGCAGTTCTTC CASSSWDRPTNNEQFF . 16 . TRBJ2-1 TRBV7-9
TGCGCCAGCAGTAATCAGCTAGCGGGATTGGATGAGCAGTTCTTC CASSNQLAGLDEQFF once 15 TRBD2 TRBJ2-1 TRBV5-1
TGCGCCAGCGGTCGGTCTGCAACTAATGAAAAACTGTTTTTT CASGRSATNEKLFF once 14 . TRBJ1-4 TRBV4-3
TGTGCCAGCAGCACCCCCAGGGATTCCTACGAGCAGTACTTC CASSTPRDSYEQYF . 14 . TRBJ2-7 TRBV21-1